Included here is one TCR beta chain sequence, with context. Its antigen is not known. These data are taken from a study of T cell responses to AZD1222 COVID-19 vaccine. Pooled together were second doses at about 4 or about 12 weeks. Trimming removed 3 bases from V and 4 bases from J; junction bases left unmatched: 3. There are 15 residues in the CDR3. From germline, CDR1 is SGDLS and CDR2 YYNGEE. This table comes from immunoSEQ multiplex PCR, and its TCRdb copy is limited to in-frame clones, with some not included. The data show about 100,000 clones, approximately 89% seen once. Study-level points and caveats: Along spike, vaccine-associated CD4 TCRs were found throughout, with dominance at 160-218 and 743-854. Just a handful of people given AZD1222 tested seropositive at baseline. Per reports, nearly half of all spike-specific TCRs target regions that are unmutated in variants.

The specimen was peripheral blood, collected 28 days after the second AZD1222 dose. The V gene is TRBV9, the J gene TRBJ2-1, with 11 bases matching TRBD2. The TCR sequence derives from an adult who received the AZD1222 COVID-19 vaccine. CDR3 amino acids: CASSEGLAEYNEQFF. The CDR3 bases are TGTGCCAGCAGCGAGGGACTAGCGGAATACAATGAGCAGTTCTTC.